The 2 T cell receptor beta chains given below trace back to one sample, sequenced in a study of T cell changes during pregnancy in multiple sclerosis. The method was immunoSEQ multiplex PCR; TCRdb's version includes in-frame clones alone and lacks a portion of them. The sample contains fewer than 40,000 clones, about 94% of which appear only once. The sequenced sample was CD4+ T cells from peripheral blood mononuclear cells, obtained after pregnancy. These receptors were collected from a female donor with multiple sclerosis, enrolled in a pregnancy study.

The chain carries TRBV6-1 and TRBJ2-5; maybe TRBD1 (5 bases). CDR1 is MNHNS, CDR2 SASEGT, per germline. This CDR3 spans 13 amino acids. The germline V and J ends were trimmed by 7 bases and 2 bases, with 11 bases remaining between them. The CDR3 sequence is CASTLRQQETQYF. CDR3 nucleotide sequence: TGTGCCAGCACCCTACGACAGCAAGAGACCCAGTACTTC.

This rearrangement joins TRBV9 to TRBJ1-2; weak D call: TRBD1 (5 bases). The germline CDR1 and CDR2 sequences are SGDLS and YYNGEE. The CDR3 runs 17 residues. Between the trimmed V and J ends, which lost 1 base and 4 bases, there was a span of 20 bases. The CDR3: CASSVMGTPGVFYGYTF. As DNA, the CDR3 is TGTGCCAGCAGCGTAATGGGGACTCCCGGCGTTTTCTATGGCTACACCTTC. The whole variable domain, filled in from reference TRBV9 and TRBJ1-2, reads DSGVTQTPKHLITATGQRVTLRCSPRSGDLSVYWYQQSLDQGLQFLIQYYNGEERAKGNILERFSAQQFPDLHSELNLSSLELGDSALYFCASSVMGTPGVFYGYTFGSGTRLTVV.